Listed below are T cell receptor beta chains from one sample, sequenced in a study of PD-1 blockade in classical Hodgkin lymphoma. Measured with immunoSEQ multiplex PCR; TCRdb has only the in-frame clones, and not every one. The sample lists 20,000 to 30,000 clones, around 63% seen once, with approximately 3.3% in the top ten. The sample consisted of peripheral blood mononuclear cells (PBMCs), taken at baseline. These receptors were obtained from a human donor with classical Hodgkin lymphoma. CDR3s include the opening cysteine and the closing phenylalanine or tryptophan. D genes are given only for firm matches. Clone size is not always given. Where it is, it says once, few, many or a class for expanded clones.

TGTGCCAGCAGCGTAGCTACCGACGCGACCCTCCACTTT CASSVATDATLHF TRBV9 - TRBJ1-6 few
TGTGCCACCAGCAGAGATCTGGTGGGTTTGGGCTACGAGCAGTACTTC CATSRDLVGLGYEQYF TRBV15 - TRBJ2-7 -
TGTGCCAGCAGCACCTTGCAGGGGGTCTACAATGAGCAGTTCTTC CASSTLQGVYNEQFF TRBV9 TRBD1 TRBJ2-1 -
TGTGCCAGTAGACAGGGGTACGCTGAAGCTTTCTTT CASRQGYAEAFF TRBV19 TRBD1 TRBJ1-1 -
TGTTCTGTCAGGCCACCGTCGGTAGGCTACACCTTC CSVRPPSVGYTF TRBV30 - TRBJ1-2 -
TGTGCCAGCAGCGTAGCTCCCGGGGACTCCTACGAGCAGTACTTC CASSVAPGDSYEQYF TRBV9 - TRBJ2-7 -
TGTGCCAGCAGCTCCCTACAGGGTTTTGCCTCACCCCTCCACTTT CASSSLQGFASPLHF TRBV11-2 - TRBJ1-6 -
TGTGCCTGGTTGGGTTTCACCGGGGAGCTGTTTTTT CAWLGFTGELFF TRBV30 - TRBJ2-2 -
TGTGCCAGCAGTATCCGAGGGGTTGTTCTGGAGACCCAGTACTTC CASSIRGVVLETQYF TRBV28 - TRBJ2-5 -
TGTGCCAGTAGTCTTACAGTGAACACTGAAGCTTTCTTT CASSLTVNTEAFF TRBV19 - TRBJ1-1 -
TGTGCCAGTAGTATGGGGCCGGACCTTTATGGCTACACCTTC CASSMGPDLYGYTF TRBV19 - TRBJ1-2 medium-sized
TGCGCCAGCAGTGTAGGCACAGATACGCAGTATTTT CASSVGTDTQYF TRBV5-1 - TRBJ2-3 -
TGTGCCAGCAGCGCGGACAGACGCTATGGCTACACCTTC CASSADRRYGYTF TRBV7-9 - TRBJ1-2 -
TGTGCCAGCAGTTCCGGACCCGAGCAGTACTTC CASSSGPEQYF TRBV6-5 - TRBJ2-7 -